This T cell receptor beta chain emerged from a study of graft-versus-host responses after intestinal transplantation. Looking at the study overall: Each of the recipients got a multivisceral, liver-intestinal, or isolated intestinal transplant. Recipients uniformly received anti-thymocyte globulin induction, followed by tacrolimus and steroids for approximately 3 years.

Data came from immunoSEQ multiplex PCR; TCRdb stores just in-frame clones and leaves some out. In the table there are some 130,000 clones, roughly 95% of which are singletons. Regarding this clone: Its antigen is undetermined.

This clonotype originated in a human donor who received an intestinal transplant. The input for sequencing was unstimulated CD8+ T cells sorted from spleen or lymph node cells, taken before intestinal transplant.

The DNA for the CDR3 is TGCGCCAGCAGTGAGTTCCAGGGCACCTCCTACGAGCAGTACTTC. Residues: CASSEFQGTSYEQYF. The genes are TRBV10-2 and TRBJ2-7, with a possible D match to TRBD1 (5 bases). CDR1 is WSHSY and CDR2 is SAAADI in the germline V gene. Trimming took off 1 base at V and 0 bases at J, with 10 bases between the two ends. This CDR3 region has 15 residues.